This passage covers 7 T cell receptor beta chains from one sample sequenced in a study of CD4 and CD8 cells across lung adenocarcinoma regions (dated by TCRdb to the late 2010s). The library was built by means of PCR. The sequencing machine was a HiSeq X Ten. TCRdb handled the public reads itself, with Q25 trimming in fastp and clone calling in MiXCR, and kept productive beta chains. When rows share a CDR3 protein, they turn into one entry using the most common DNA and genes. The sample table records 7,500 to 9,500 distinct CDR3 sequences; approximately 48% of these occur just once. The top ten clonotypes cover about 18% of the sample. Sequenced input: CD4+ T cells from the margin of a lung tumor. This specimen's cell subset or site label, interpreted: tumor margin region. The receptors were sampled from a female donor with lung adenocarcinoma. The CD4 and CD8 labels of this study may be unreliable.

Within the sample, this clonotype is medium-sized. This sequence joins TRBV6-1 and TRBJ2-5; D is perhaps TRBD1 (5 bases). Matching the DNA end better, TRBJ2-7 makes the J call doubtful. From germline, CDR1 is MNHNS and CDR2 SASEGT. CDR3 length equals 15 residues. Here the CDR3 DNA reads TGTGCCAGCAGTGATAGCATGGTGGGGCCCTACGAGCAGTACTTC. Amino acid sequence: CASSDSMVGPYEQYF.

The chain couples TRBV6-5 to TRBJ2-1; D possibly uses TRBD1 or TRBD2 (6 bases each). The J call may be mistaken, given a closer DNA end match to TRBJ2-7. The CDR3 contains 16 residues. From germline, CDR1 is MNHEY and CDR2 SVGAGI. The CDR3 is CASSSRRGEDSYEQYF. For the CDR3, the DNA is TGTGCCAGCAGTTCCCGTAGGGGGGAGGACTCCTACGAGCAGTACTTC.

At least ten counts were recorded for this clonotype. This rearrangement joins TRBV7-2 to TRBJ2-7, with 9 bases fitting TRBD2. The trim removed 3 bases at V and 3 bases at J, leaving 9 bases unmatched. Germline V gene sequence: CDR1 SGHTA, CDR2 FQGNSA. The CDR3 spans 16 residues. The chain's CDR3 is CASSLGYSGRDYEQYF. CDR3 bases: TGTGCCAGCAGCTTGGGTTATAGCGGGAGAGACTACGAGCAGTACTTC.

The chain links TRBV7-2 to TRBJ2-5; 8 positions match TRBD2. J gave up 3 bases and V 5 bases, and 11 bases lay outside the gene matches. CDR1 is SGHTA, CDR2 FQGNSA, per germline. This CDR3 comprises 16 residues. The CDR3 sequence is CASSQPPGLGKETQYF. CDR3 in DNA: TGTGCCAGCAGCCAGCCGCCGGGACTAGGGAAAGAGACCCAGTACTTC. The full variable domain, rest sourced from reference TRBV7-2 and TRBJ2-5, is GAGVSQSPSNKVTEKGKDVELRCDPISGHTALYWYRQSLGQGLEFLIYFQGNSAPDKSGLPSDRFSAERTGGSVSTLTIQRTQQEDSAVYLCASSQPPGLGKETQYFGPGTRLLVL.

This clonotype was counted a single time. The germline gene is not matched at one end of the junction; a read error may be the cause. The genes are TRBV27 and TRBJ2-3; tentative D call: TRBD2 (6 bases). Germline lookup yields CDR1 MNHEY and CDR2 SMNVEV (reference sequence). CDR3 size: 15 residues. CDR3 DNA: TGTGGCAGCAGTATGGGTAGCGGTGCCAAAAACATGCAGTATTTC. Protein product: CGSSMGSGAKNMQYF.

The J gene is TRBJ1-3, the V gene TRBV6-1; no clear D gene. V lost 7 bases to trimming and J lost 0 bases, with 10 bases between them. Germline V lookup: CDR1 MNHNS, CDR2 SASEGT. The CDR3 has 14 residues. This chain's CDR3 is CASTGAPSGNTIYF. The DNA of the CDR3 is TGTGCCAGCACGGGCGCCCCCTCTGGAAACACCATATATTTT.

This clonotype was detected only once. One junction end disagrees with the germline gene, perhaps due to a read error. This chain uses TRBV30 with TRBJ2-1, with D perhaps TRBD2 (5 bases). The CDR3 loop spans 14 amino acids. The V gene's germline CDR1 is GTSNPN and CDR2 SVGIG (reference sequence). CDR3 region: CAWNRGSCYDEQFF. CDR3 nucleotides: TGTGCCTGGAATCGTGGGAGCTGCTACGATGAGCAGTTCTTC.